This TCR beta chain was found in a study of T-cell memory formation after mild COVID-19. As for the study in general: Among the donors, TCR clusters were largely specific to each donor.

From germline, CDR1 is SQVTM and CDR2 ANQGSEA. The J segment lost 0 bases and the V segment lost 7 bases, leaving 8 bases of the junction unmatched. There are 14 residues in the CDR3. Study results and caveats: CD4+ clones that contracted lay mainly in CM and EM; CD8+ ones lay in EMRA.

On this clonotype: Its antigen is not known.

5'RACE primed at constant segments yielded TCR alpha and TCR beta cDNA libraries bearing sample barcodes and UMIs. TCRdb analysed the 5' RACE reads with MiXCR anew, one entry per CDR3 protein. The data show 550,000 to 700,000 distinct CDR3 sequences, 18% seen once. The genes are TRBV29-1 and TRBJ2-5; 7 positions match TRBD2. Sequencing used PBMCs or a T cell subset sorted from them (not recorded which). The receptor was isolated from an adult woman who had mild COVID-19 (a few samples of this study predate the infection). Cell type and time point are not known. CDR3 DNA: TGCAGCGCGACCCCGGGAGGTTACCAAGAGACCCAGTACTTC. Its protein product is CSATPGGYQETQYF.